This TCR beta chain was profiled in a study of cytomegalovirus exposure and HLA in healthy donors. Background on the study: Ancestry clustering placed about four fifths of under 450 genotyped donors in the Caucasian-associated cluster.

PCR employed 60 Vbeta and 13 Jbeta primers. TCRdb keeps only in-frame clones here, not all; method: immunoSEQ multiplex PCR. The sample carries around 100,000 clones, over 65% recorded once. The CDR3 is 13 amino acids. V was clipped by 1 base and J by 15 bases, with 16 bases between them. Germline CDR1 reads SEHNR; CDR2 reads FQNEAQ (reference sequence). The chain links TRBV7-9 to TRBJ2-1; perhaps TRBD2 as D (6 bases). This receptor was obtained from a woman aged 25-40 years in good health and CMV-seropositive. Sequences were obtained from PBMCs. The CDR3 region has the DNA TGTGCCAGCAGCTTAGGGGACGGGAGCCTACGGTTCTTC. The encoded protein is CASSLGDGSLRFF.